The rows below give T cell receptor beta chains drawn from one sample of a study of blood T cell repertoires in COVID-19. Using immunoSEQ multiplex PCR, the repertoire was profiled, and TCRdb retains in-frame clones only, with some absent. This table holds 150,000 to 200,000 clones, approximately 88% found once. Sequenced material: peripheral blood. These receptors were taken from a man aged 35 to 55 with acute or convalescent COVID-19. The CDR3 runs from the conserved cysteine through the conserved F or W. A D gene is named only where the DNA matches it firmly. Size tells how often a clone was seen (once, few, many) or the class of an expanded clone, and some rows leave it out.

v_call	clone_size	d_call	j_call	cdr3_aa	cdr3_nt
TRBV29-1	NA	TRBD1	TRBJ2-1	CSGRLRQGPEQFF	TGCAGCGGAAGACTTCGACAGGGACCTGAGCAGTTCTTC
TRBV29-1	NA	NA	TRBJ2-7	CSVTGTTSSYEQYF	TGCAGCGTTACCGGGACAACGAGCTCCTACGAGCAGTACTTC
TRBV27	NA	NA	TRBJ1-1	CASSNPRAELTGNTEAFF	TGTGCCAGCAGTAATCCTCGAGCCGAACTAACAGGGAACACTGAAGCTTTCTTT
TRBV19	NA	NA	TRBJ2-7	CASSSRWGFPLFEQYF	TGTGCCAGTAGTTCAAGATGGGGCTTTCCCCTCTTTGAGCAGTACTTC
TRBV4-2	NA	TRBD1	TRBJ1-1	CASSLPPGTGGGGTEAFF	TGTGCCAGCAGCCTCCCCCCGGGGACAGGGGGAGGTGGCACTGAAGCTTTCTTT
TRBV24-1	NA	TRBD1	TRBJ2-1	CATSDSGQAQFF	TGTGCCACCAGTGACTCCGGACAGGCGCAGTTCTTC
TRBV6-5	NA	TRBD1	TRBJ1-1	CASSYPGQGHPRTFF	TGTGCCAGCAGTTACCCCGGACAGGGACATCCAAGAACTTTCTTT
TRBV7-2	NA	TRBD1	TRBJ2-5	CASSGRIGTGAEETQYF	TGTGCCAGCAGCGGCCGTATAGGGACAGGGGCGGAGGAGACCCAGTACTTC
TRBV27	NA	NA	TRBJ2-7	CASSYSQDSYEQYF	TGTGCCAGCAGTTACTCACAGGATTCCTACGAGCAGTACTTC
TRBV6-2/TRBV6-3	NA	TRBD2	TRBJ2-5	CASSYGGIAGARYQETQYF	TGTGCCAGCAGTTACGGGGGGATAGCGGGGGCCCGGTACCAAGAGACCCAGTACTTC
TRBV30	NA	TRBD1	TRBJ1-2	CAWASQGALGYTF	TGTGCCTGGGCTTCACAGGGGGCCCTTGGCTACACCTTC
TRBV18	once	NA	TRBJ1-4	CASSGTLSTNEKLFF	TGTGCCAGCTCTGGGACACTGTCAACTAATGAAAAACTGTTTTTT
TRBV10-3	NA	TRBD1	TRBJ1-2	CAISGDRGELDGYTF	TGTGCCATCTCGGGGGACAGGGGAGAGTTGGATGGCTACACCTTC
TRBV27	NA	TRBD1	TRBJ1-6	CASSFLGTGVDNSPLHF	TGTGCCAGCAGTTTCTTAGGGACAGGGGTTGATAATTCACCCCTCCACTTT
TRBV12-3/TRBV12-4	NA	TRBD2	TRBJ2-7	CASTLGGEQYF	TGTGCCAGCACTTTGGGGGGGGAGCAGTACTTC
TRBV6-6	NA	NA	TRBJ2-2	CASTQPTRNTGELFF	TGTGCCAGCACCCAACCGACTCGGAACACCGGGGAGCTGTTTTTT
TRBV7-3	NA	NA	TRBJ2-2	CASSPRAANTGELFF	TGTGCCAGCAGCCCCAGGGCTGCGAACACCGGGGAGCTGTTTTTT
TRBV5-4	NA	TRBD1	TRBJ1-1	CASSVGQGGVAEAFF	TGTGCCAGCAGCGTAGGACAGGGGGGGGTCGCTGAAGCTTTCTTT
TRBV5-1	NA	NA	TRBJ1-6	CASSLGDQNSPLHF	TGCGCCAGCAGCCTCGGGGATCAGAATTCACCCCTCCACTTT
TRBV19	NA	TRBD1	TRBJ1-1	CASSIGGGQGNTEAFF	TGTGCCAGTAGTATAGGGGGGGGACAGGGGAACACTGAAGCTTTCTTT
TRBV28	NA	TRBD2	TRBJ2-7	CASSTTSGGLYEQYF	TGTGCCAGCAGTACAACTAGCGGGGGCCTCTACGAGCAGTACTTC
TRBV5-1	NA	NA	TRBJ1-1	CASSFRGVPTEAFF	TGCGCCAGCAGCTTCCGGGGGGTTCCCACTGAAGCTTTCTTT
TRBV5-4	NA	TRBD1	TRBJ2-7	CASSRKQGASDEQYF	TGTGCCAGCAGCCGCAAACAGGGGGCGAGCGACGAGCAGTACTTC
TRBV7-2	NA	NA	TRBJ2-7	CASSLEGLENYEQYF	TGTGCCAGCAGCTTAGAGGGGCTAGAAAACTACGAGCAGTACTTC
TRBV2	once	TRBD1	TRBJ1-4	CASSRTDREKLFF	TGTGCCAGCAGTCGAACGGACAGGGAAAAACTGTTTTTT
TRBV5-1	once	NA	TRBJ2-1	CASSLGGGAWNEQFF	TGCGCCAGCAGCTTGGGTGGGGGGGCCTGGAATGAGCAGTTCTTC
TRBV4-1	few	NA	TRBJ1-2	CASSQDGFNLGGNYGYTF	TGCGCCAGCAGCCAAGATGGGTTTAATTTGGGGGGGAACTATGGCTACACCTTC
TRBV19	few	NA	TRBJ1-4	CASSIESGRSEKLFF	TGTGCCAGTAGTATCGAATCTGGGAGGAGTGAAAAACTGTTTTTT
TRBV3-1/TRBV3-2	NA	NA	TRBJ1-4	CASSQVWGANEKLFF	TGTGCCAGCAGCCAAGTCTGGGGAGCTAATGAAAAACTGTTTTTT
TRBV4-1	NA	NA	TRBJ2-1	CASSLGGDEQFF	TGCGCCAGCAGCCTAGGGGGGGATGAGCAGTTCTTC
TRBV5-1	NA	TRBD1	TRBJ2-5	CASSLVGTVQETQYF	TGCGCCAGCAGCTTGGTTGGGACAGTTCAAGAGACCCAGTACTTC
TRBV7-9	NA	TRBD1	TRBJ2-5	CASSRRQGVWQETQYF	TGTGCCAGCAGCAGGCGACAGGGAGTGTGGCAAGAGACCCAGTACTTC
TRBV5-1	NA	TRBD1	TRBJ2-1	CASSLTGGNPPGQFF	TGCGCCAGCAGCTTGACAGGGGGGAACCCCCCTGGGCAGTTCTTC
TRBV18	NA	NA	TRBJ1-5	CASSQGRVGNQPQHF	TGTGCCAGCTCACAGGGGAGGGTCGGCAATCAGCCCCAGCATTTT
TRBV9	once	TRBD2	TRBJ2-3	CASSSLSGGATDTQYF	TGTGCCAGCAGCTCACTGAGCGGGGGGGCCACGGATACGCAGTATTTT
TRBV27	NA	NA	TRBJ1-1	CASRATARTEAFF	TGTGCCAGCAGAGCCACAGCCCGCACTGAAGCTTTCTTT
TRBV30	NA	NA	TRBJ1-2	CAWSVNSYGYTF	TGTGCCTGGAGTGTAAACAGCTATGGCTACACCTTC
TRBV12-3/TRBV12-4	NA	NA	TRBJ2-7	CASSFGRRYEQYF	TGTGCCAGCAGTTTCGGCAGGAGGTACGAGCAGTACTTC
TRBV4-1	NA	NA	TRBJ2-7	CASSQESSYEQYF	TGCGCCAGCAGCCAAGAGAGCTCCTACGAGCAGTACTTC
TRBV7-9	once	NA	TRBJ1-1	CASSFGMVNTEAFF	TGTGCCAGCAGCTTCGGGATGGTGAACACTGAAGCTTTCTTT
TRBV30	NA	NA	TRBJ2-1	CAWSKGSGMNEQFF	TGTGCCTGGAGTAAGGGTTCAGGGATGAATGAGCAGTTCTTC
TRBV6-2/TRBV6-3	NA	TRBD1	TRBJ1-2	CASSYSEGQGVYGYTF	TGTGCCAGCAGTTACTCTGAAGGACAGGGGGTTTATGGCTACACCTTC
TRBV6-2/TRBV6-3	NA	NA	TRBJ1-5	CASSLDRTYQPQHF	TGTGCCAGCAGCCTGGACAGAACTTATCAGCCCCAGCATTTT
TRBV5-1	once	TRBD1	TRBJ2-2	CASSRGTALTGELFF	TGCGCCAGCAGCCGAGGGACAGCTCTTACCGGGGAGCTGTTTTTT
TRBV5-1	NA	NA	TRBJ2-1	CASSSVSRGPNEQFF	TGCGCCAGCAGCTCCGTCTCGCGGGGCCCAAATGAGCAGTTCTTC
TRBV5-4	NA	NA	TRBJ1-3	CASSSLRSTPSGNTIYF	TGTGCCAGCAGCTCCCTCCGTAGCACACCCTCTGGAAACACCATATATTTT
TRBV5-5	NA	NA	TRBJ2-6	CASSANTGIPGANVLTF	TGTGCCAGCAGCGCTAATACAGGGATTCCTGGGGCCAACGTCCTGACTTTC
TRBV18	NA	NA	TRBJ1-5	CASSPYGGNQPQHF	TGTGCCAGCTCACCATACGGGGGCAATCAGCCCCAGCATTTT
TRBV11-2	NA	TRBD1	TRBJ1-6	CASSLGDRIYNSPLHF	TGTGCCAGCAGCTTAGGGGACAGGATCTATAATTCACCCCTCCACTTT
TRBV18	NA	TRBD1	TRBJ2-7	CASSLSDRGPYEQYF	TGTGCCAGCTCCCTGTCTGACAGGGGGCCCTACGAGCAGTACTTC
TRBV30	few	NA	TRBJ1-5	CAWSVTNGQPQHF	TGTGCCTGGAGTGTAACTAATGGCCAGCCCCAGCATTTT
TRBV12-3/TRBV12-4	NA	NA	TRBJ1-2	CASSLMLRDGYTF	TGTGCCAGCAGTTTAATGTTGAGGGATGGCTACACCTTC
TRBV5-5	NA	TRBD1	TRBJ1-1	CASSWGTGEHTEAFF	TGTGCCAGCAGCTGGGGGACAGGGGAGCACACTGAAGCTTTCTTT
TRBV15	NA	NA	TRBJ2-1	CATSRDLGAYNEQFF	TGTGCCACCAGCAGAGATTTGGGGGCGTACAATGAGCAGTTCTTC